The 19 T cell receptor beta chains given below trace back to one sample, sequenced in a study of OX40 agonist ivuxolimab in advanced cancers. The method was the immunoSEQ multiplex PCR assay. What TCRdb holds here is the immuneACCESS table cut down to in-frame rearrangements. Part of the clones is not present; checked against another copy, under half of the missing clones reflect an unresolved V gene, and the others are unexplained. This sample comprises 79,000 or so clones, 75% to 95% of them detected only once. The ten largest clones take up 1.5% to 2% of the sample. Sequencing used CD4+ or CD8+ T cells sorted from blood, obtained in a trial of the OX40 agonist ivuxolimab. The receptors come from an adult with an advanced solid tumor such as melanoma, head and neck, liver or kidney cancer.

This clone was found once. The rearrangement uses TRBV29-1 and TRBJ1-4, with a tentative D call TRBD1 (5 bases). Per germline, CDR1 SQVTM and CDR2 ANQGSEA. CDR3 size: 13 residues. The ends were cut back, 6 bases at V and 8 bases at J, with 16 bases in the middle. This CDR3 is CSVDPGAGEKLFF. The CDR3 DNA follows: TGCAGCGTGGACCCCGGCGCAGGGGAAAAACTGTTTTTT.

This sequence joins TRBV9 and TRBJ2-3; TRBD2 matches at 13 bases. With 3 bases clipped from V and 5 bases from J, the junction kept 12 bases outside the gene matches. Germline V gives CDR1 SGDLS, CDR2 YYNGEE. The CDR3 is 18 residues long. CDR3: CASSAARTSGRSGDTQYF. CDR3 nucleotides: TGTGCCAGCAGCGCCGCGAGGACTAGCGGGAGATCGGGAGATACGCAGTATTTT.

The chain recombines TRBV6-5 with TRBJ2-7; D uncertain. This CDR3 contains 12 residues. Germline V lookup: CDR1 MNHEY, CDR2 SVGAGI. With 6 bases removed from V and 9 bases from J, the gap between germline ends came to 15 bases. CDR3 in DNA: TGTGCCAGCAGGGACCCTCGGTGGGTGCAGTACTTC. Protein: CASRDPRWVQYF.

The rearrangement uses TRBV19 and TRBJ2-1; 11 bases align to TRBD2. With 7 bases clipped from V and 5 bases from J, the junction kept 7 bases outside the gene matches. Germline lookup yields CDR1 LNHDA and CDR2 SQIVND (reference sequence). The CDR3 is made up of 15 amino acids. In nucleotides, the CDR3 is TGTGCCAGTACCCTACTAGCGGGAGTACACAATGAGCAGTTCTTC. Encoded protein: CASTLLAGVHNEQFF.

This clone has a single count. This sequence joins TRBV5-4 and TRBJ1-2; tentative D call: TRBD1 (6 bases). This CDR3 has 18 amino acids. CDR1 SGHNT and CDR2 YYREEE come from the germline V gene (reference sequence). The V and J ends lost 4 bases and 3 bases respectively, with 25 bases between them. CDR3: CASSRYRTAPFPDYGYTF. The CDR3 region has the DNA TGTGCCAGCAGCCGTTATAGGACAGCTCCTTTCCCTGACTATGGCTACACCTTC.

This chain links TRBV28 with TRBJ2-2, with 8 bases fitting TRBD2. Germline CDR1 reads MDHEN; CDR2 reads SYDVKM. CDR3 length equals 14 residues. Trimming took 3 bases from V and 11 from J; bases not matched to a gene: 8. This CDR3 reads CASSFLGTRRELFF. The CDR3 coding sequence is TGTGCCAGCAGTTTCCTCGGGACTAGGCGAGAGCTGTTTTTT.

CDR3 region: CASSSHNGGGLGQYF. In DNA, the CDR3 is TGTGCCAGCAGTTCCCACAACGGAGGGGGGCTCGGGCAGTACTTC. The V call is TRBV6-5, the J call TRBJ2-5, with D possibly called TRBD1 or TRBD2 (6 bases each). CDR1 MNHEY and CDR2 SVGAGI come from the germline V gene. The CDR3 has 15 amino acids. With 4 bases removed from V and 11 bases from J, the gap between germline ends came to 23 bases.

The V and J genes are TRBV4-3 and TRBJ1-4; D is uncertain. Trimming shortened V by 3 bases and J by 8 bases, and 16 bases separated the two germline ends. The germline gives CDR1 LGHNA, CDR2 YSLEER. This CDR3 comprises 15 residues. Here the CDR3 reads CASSHGRTGGEKLFF. CDR3 bases: TGCGCCAGCAGCCACGGACGGACGGGCGGCGAAAAACTGTTTTTT.

The chain couples TRBV7-2 to TRBJ2-3; D unclear. CDR1 and CDR2 (germline): SGHTA, FQGNSA. Trimming took off 3 bases at V and 3 bases at J, with 10 bases between the two ends. This CDR3 region has 14 residues. CDR3: CASSFRALTDTQYF. In DNA form, the CDR3 reads TGTGCCAGCAGCTTTCGAGCTTTGACAGATACGCAGTATTTT.

The chain carries TRBV6-7 and TRBJ1-4, with 7 positions matching TRBD1. TRBV6-7 is annotated as an ORF whose role is uncertain. The CDR3 extends over 13 amino acids. The ends lost 7 bases at V and 5 bases at J; junction bases unmatched: 4. CDR3 amino acids: CASNTGVNEKLFF. The CDR3 nucleotides are TGTGCCAGCAACACAGGGGTCAATGAAAAACTGTTTTTT.

The chain carries TRBV11-2 and TRBJ1-4; D is unclear. V gave up 5 bases and J gave up 0 bases, with 16 bases separating them. CDR1 and CDR2 from the germline V gene are SGHAT and FQNNGV. The CDR3 sequence is 17 residues long. CDR3 sequence (DNA): TGTGCCAGCAGCCAAAATTCGGATAGAGCAACTAATGAAAAACTGTTTTTT. Its translation: CASSQNSDRATNEKLFF.

The rearrangement uses TRBV2 and TRBJ2-5; no firm D call. From germline, CDR1 is SNHLY and CDR2 FYNNEI. The CDR3 extends over 10 amino acids. Trimming took off 5 bases at V and 4 bases at J, with 2 bases between the two ends. DNA of the CDR3: TGTGCCAGCAGTTCAGAGACCCAGTACTTC. Its translation is CASSSETQYF.

In its sample, this clone was seen once. The V call is TRBV5-1, the J call TRBJ2-5; a weak D match, TRBD2 (6 bases). The germline V gene has CDR1 SGHRS and CDR2 YFSETQ. The CDR3 loop spans 15 amino acids. The V gene lost 0 bases and the J gene lost 3 bases, with 12 bases spanning the gap. The CDR3: CASSLALGGKETQYF. In DNA, the CDR3 is TGCGCCAGCAGCTTGGCTCTGGGGGGAAAAGAGACCCAGTACTTC. The full variable domain, with the rest looked up from reference TRBV5-1 and TRBJ2-5, is KAGVTQTPRYLIKTRGQQVTLSCSPISGHRSVSWYQQTPGQGLQFLFEYFSETQRNKGNFPGRFSGRQFSNSRSEMNVSTLELGDSALYLCASSLALGGKETQYFGPGTRLLVL.

This clone appeared a few times. The chain carries TRBV4-1 and TRBJ1-2; 12 nucleotides line up with TRBD1. CDR3 length equals 16 residues. Losses at the gene ends were 1 base for V and 6 bases for J; bases not matched to a gene: 6. Germline lookup yields CDR1 MGHRA and CDR2 YSYEKL. The CDR3 DNA follows: TGCGCCAGCAGCCAAGGGGGACAGGGGGCACCTGATGGCTACACCTTC. This translates into CASSQGGQGAPDGYTF.

The V call is TRBV6-1, the J call TRBJ2-7, with D hard to call. The V and J ends lost 0 bases and 2 bases respectively, with 8 bases between them. This CDR3 region has 14 residues. The germline V gene encodes CDR1 MNHNS and CDR2 SASEGT. The CDR3 region is CASSEAPGPYEQYF. The CDR3 nucleotides read TGTGCCAGCAGTGAAGCCCCGGGCCCCTACGAGCAGTACTTC.

The V call is TRBV4-2, the J call TRBJ2-1, with 11 bases identical to TRBD2. The CDR3 length is 15 residues. Germline V gene lookup returns CDR1 LGHNA and CDR2 YNFKEQ. V lost 0 bases and J lost 6; bases outside the gene matches: 1. This chain's CDR3 is CASSQELAGVNEQFF. CDR3 DNA: TGTGCCAGCAGCCAAGAACTAGCGGGAGTCAATGAGCAGTTCTTC.

This chain uses TRBV5-4 with TRBJ1-2; TRBD1 matches at 9 bases. The germline CDR1 and CDR2 sequences are SGHNT and YYREEE (reference sequence). J was trimmed by 8 bases and V by 4 bases; bases with no gene match: 6. The CDR3 spans 13 residues. In DNA form, the CDR3 reads TGTGCCAGCAGCCATACAGGGGGCTACGGCTACACCTTC. It codes for CASSHTGGYGYTF.

The V call is TRBV28, the J call TRBJ1-2; 12 nucleotides agree with TRBD1. Germline CDR1 is MDHEN and CDR2 is SYDVKM. This CDR3 is built from 16 residues. With V trimmed by 8 bases and J by 8 bases, 15 bases remained unmatched. The chain's CDR3 is CASLPNPGQGAVGYTF. For the CDR3, the DNA is TGTGCCAGCCTCCCCAACCCGGGACAGGGGGCAGTAGGCTACACCTTC.

This chain links TRBV29-1 with TRBJ2-3, with a weak D call TRBD1 (5 bases). Germline V CDR1 and CDR2: SQVTM, ANQGSEA. The CDR3 is 16 residues long. V was pared by 6 bases and J by 3 bases, with 22 bases between. CDR3 bases: TGCAGCGTAATCCCCAGCCCGAGACAGAAAACAGATACGCAGTATTTT. This encodes CSVIPSPRQKTDTQYF.